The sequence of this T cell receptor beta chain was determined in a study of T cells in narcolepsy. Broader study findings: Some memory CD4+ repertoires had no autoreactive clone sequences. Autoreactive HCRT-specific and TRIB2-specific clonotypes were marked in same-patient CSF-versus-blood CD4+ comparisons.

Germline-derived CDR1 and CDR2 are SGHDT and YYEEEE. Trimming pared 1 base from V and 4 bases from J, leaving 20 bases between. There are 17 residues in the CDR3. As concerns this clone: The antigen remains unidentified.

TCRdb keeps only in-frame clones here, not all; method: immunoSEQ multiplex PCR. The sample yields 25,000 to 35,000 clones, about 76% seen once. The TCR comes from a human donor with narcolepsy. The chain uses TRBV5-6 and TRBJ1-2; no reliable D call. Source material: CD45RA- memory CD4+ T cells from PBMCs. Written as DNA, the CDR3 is TGTGCCAGCAGCTTGAACCCCACTGACGGCTCCCGCTATGGCTACACCTTC. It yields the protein CASSLNPTDGSRYGYTF.